This T cell receptor (beta chain) was sequenced during a study of neurological immune-mediated disorders. General study findings and limits: Expanded clones shared no identical CDR3 amino acid sequences across subjects, which suggested private TCR-beta repertoires in all groups. The most TCR clonal expansion was seen in HTLV-1-associated myelopathy, whereas the least was seen in multiple sclerosis, below the level in healthy controls.

This CDR3 has 12 amino acids. Trimming took 5 bases from V and 4 from J, leaving 6 bases between them. The germline CDR1 and CDR2 sequences are MGHDK and SYGVNS. 2 million unsorted PBMCs were stored in RNAlater at -80 °C before RNA extraction. In its sample, this clonotype was seen many times. The antigen remains unidentified. As for the cDNA, it was generated by 5'RACE with 10-nucleotide random UMIs. TCRdb re-called the 5' RACE reads with MiXCR, one entry per CDR3 protein. There are tens of thousands of distinct CDR3 sequences in the sample; 3.5% occur only once, and around 3.1% lies in the top ten. The clonotype was recovered from a woman aged 45-59 years with multiple sclerosis. The gene calls are TRBV25-1 and TRBJ2-4; D is uncertain. The sample comprised PBMCs. CDR3 in amino acids: CASSTRKNIQYF. The CDR3 region has the DNA TGTGCCAGCAGTACCCGAAAAAACATTCAGTACTTC.